A single sample gave rise to the 21 T cell receptor beta chains below, sequenced in a study of blood T cell repertoires in COVID-19. Repertoires were generated with immunoSEQ multiplex PCR, while TCRdb's copy carries only in-frame clones and drops some. This table holds roughly 120,000 clones, roughly 80% found once. Sequenced sample: peripheral blood. Every receptor here comes from a woman in her thirties or forties with acute or convalescent COVID-19.

V usage is TRBV7-9 and J usage is TRBJ1-1, with 9 bases lining up with TRBD1. The CDR3 has 16 residues. Germline CDR1 SEHNR, CDR2 FQNEAQ (reference sequence). V lost 1 base and J lost 0; bases outside the gene matches: 3. Written as DNA, the CDR3 is TGTGCCAGCAGCTTAGGGACAGGGGATATGAACACTGAAGCTTTCTTT. This translates into CASSLGTGDMNTEAFF.

The chain combines TRBV6-2 or TRBV6-3 with TRBJ1-2, with D possibly TRBD1 on 5 matching bases. The CDR3 sequence is 13 residues long. The V end lost 2 bases, the J end lost 5 bases, and 9 bases lay between the germline ends. Germline CDR1 and CDR2: MNHEY and SVGEGT. CDR3 loop: CASSYEQVYGYTF. The CDR3 DNA sequence: TGTGCCAGCAGTTACGAACAGGTTTATGGCTACACCTTC.

This rearrangement joins TRBV6-5 to TRBJ1-3; no firm D call. Germline values: CDR1 MNHEY, CDR2 SVGAGI. V was trimmed by 9 bases and J by 5 bases, leaving 17 bases between them. The CDR3 contains 14 residues. The CDR3 nucleotides are TGTGCCAGTCATGATCCGGGAAGGAGAAACACCATATATTTT. Its translation is CASHDPGRRNTIYF.

The rearrangement links TRBV4-1 to TRBJ1-5, with D possibly matching TRBD1 (5 bases). Trimming took 4 bases from V and 3 from J, leaving 16 bases between them. This CDR3 is 16 amino acids long. Germline CDR1 and CDR2: MGHRA and YSYEKL. The CDR3 DNA follows: TGCGCCAGCAGCCCTGGGGGACTTCGGAACAATCAGCCCCAGCATTTT. Translation: CASSPGGLRNNQPQHF.

This sequence joins TRBV27 and TRBJ1-6; D is unclear. V lost 3 bases to trimming and J lost 7 bases, with 4 bases between them. The germline gives CDR1 MNHEY, CDR2 SMNVEV (reference sequence). CDR3 length: 12 residues. CDR3 loop: CASSFLNSPLHF. The CDR3 nucleotides read TGTGCCAGCAGTTTCCTGAATTCACCCCTCCACTTT.

The rearrangement uses TRBV6-2 or TRBV6-3 and TRBJ2-1, with 12 bases identical to TRBD2. Germline-derived CDR1 and CDR2 are MNHEY and SVGEGT. The CDR3 totals 15 residues. V shed 2 bases, J shed 9 bases, and the junction held 5 bases outside the gene matches. CDR3 in amino acids: CASSYELAGGPEQFF. As DNA, the CDR3 is TGTGCCAGCAGTTACGAACTAGCGGGGGGCCCTGAGCAGTTCTTC.

The V and J genes are TRBV27 and TRBJ2-6, with D hard to call. The CDR3 is made up of 18 amino acids. Germline CDR1 reads MNHEY; CDR2 reads SMNVEV (reference sequence). The ends were cut back, 0 bases at V and 2 bases at J, with 14 bases in the middle. The CDR3, as DNA: TGTGCCAGCAGTTTATCCTTTCTGGCCTTGGCTGGGGCCAACGTCCTGACTTTC. It translates to CASSLSFLALAGANVLTF. Filled out from reference TRBV27 and TRBJ2-6, the complete variable domain reads EAQVTQNPRYLITVTGKKLTVTCSQNMNHEYMSWYRQDPGLGLRQIYYSMNVEVTDKGDVPEGYKVSRKEKRNFPLILESPSPNQTSLYFCASSLSFLALAGANVLTFGAGSRLTVL.

This clone was detected once. This sequence joins TRBV27 and TRBJ2-2, with 7 bases matching TRBD2. Germline trimming cut 2 bases from V and 2 bases from J; bases unmatched to any gene: 14. CDR1 and CDR2 from the germline V gene are MNHEY and SMNVEV (reference sequence). This CDR3 comprises 19 residues. DNA of the CDR3: TGTGCCAGCAGTTTACGCCCCACCGCGGCTAGCGGAAACACCGGGGAGCTGTTTTTT. Its protein is CASSLRPTAASGNTGELFF.

This clone has more than one count but fewer than ten. This chain links TRBV10-3 with TRBJ1-2; 12 bases are shared with TRBD1. The CDR3 contains 15 residues. Germline V gene lookup returns CDR1 ENHRY and CDR2 SYGVKD. The ends lost 2 bases at V and 5 bases at J; junction bases unmatched: 3. The CDR3 DNA is TGTGCCATCAGTGAGCCGGGACAGGGGGCGTATGGCTACACCTTC. It translates to CAISEPGQGAYGYTF.

This rearrangement joins TRBV7-2 to TRBJ1-6, with TRBD1 matching 9 bases. Losses at the gene ends were 1 base for V and 10 bases for J; bases not matched to a gene: 5. CDR3 length: 15 amino acids. The germline V gene encodes CDR1 SGHTA and CDR2 FQGNSA. CDR3 amino acids: CASSLEQGAQSPLHF. The CDR3 region has the DNA TGTGCCAGCAGCTTAGAACAGGGGGCACAGTCACCCCTCCACTTT. Full variable domain (remainder filled in from reference TRBV7-2 and TRBJ1-6): GAGVSQSPSNKVTEKGKDVELRCDPISGHTALYWYRQSLGQGLEFLIYFQGNSAPDKSGLPSDRFSAERTGGSVSTLTIQRTQQEDSAVYLCASSLEQGAQSPLHFGNGTRLTVT.

The chain carries TRBV30 and TRBJ1-1; a weak D match, TRBD1 (6 bases). This CDR3 is built from 11 residues. With 3 bases removed from V and 7 bases from J, the gap between germline ends came to 9 bases. Per germline, CDR1 GTSNPN and CDR2 SVGIG (reference sequence). DNA for the CDR3: TGTGCCTGGAGGGACAGCGGTGAAGCTTTCTTT. This gives the protein CAWRDSGEAFF.

The chain couples TRBV19 to TRBJ1-1; 9 bases line up with TRBD1. The CDR3 is made up of 14 amino acids. The V gene's germline CDR1 is LNHDA and CDR2 SQIVND (reference sequence). With V trimmed by 6 bases and J by 3 bases, 5 bases remained unmatched. CDR3 sequence reads: CASRTGGLDTEAFF. The CDR3, as DNA: TGTGCCAGTAGGACAGGGGGGCTGGACACTGAAGCTTTCTTT.

The V and J genes are TRBV9 and TRBJ2-3; 9 nucleotides align to TRBD2. The germline gives CDR1 SGDLS, CDR2 YYNGEE. The CDR3 has 18 residues. V was clipped by 0 bases and J by 5 bases; unmatched bases: 13. The CDR3 spells CASSVARSSGGLGDTQYF. CDR3 nucleotide sequence: TGTGCCAGCAGCGTAGCTAGGAGTAGCGGGGGCCTGGGAGATACGCAGTATTTT.

This chain uses TRBV27 with TRBJ1-4; D remains unclear. V shed 5 bases and J shed 2 bases, with 9 bases lying between them. The CDR3 covers 14 residues. CDR1 MNHEY and CDR2 SMNVEV come from the germline V gene (reference sequence). The CDR3 DNA reads TGTGCCAGCAGTACATTTTCGACTAATGAAAAACTGTTTTTT. Its translation is CASSTFSTNEKLFF.

This clone came up once. This chain joins TRBV10-1 and TRBJ1-1; possibly TRBD1 for D (6 bases). This CDR3 region has 15 residues. V was clipped by 2 bases and J by 3 bases, with 13 bases between them. Germline assignment: CDR1 WNHNN and CDR2 SYGVQD (reference sequence). CDR3 coding DNA: TGCGCCAGCAGTGAGAAAGGGGGGGCGGACACTGAAGCTTTCTTT. Translating gives CASSEKGGADTEAFF.

V usage is TRBV19 and J usage is TRBJ1-2; the D gene is possibly TRBD1 (5 bases). Trimming stripped 9 bases from V and 7 bases from J, with 18 bases between. CDR3 length equals 13 residues. Germline assignment: CDR1 LNHDA and CDR2 SQIVND (reference sequence). CDR3 in DNA: TGTGCCAGCGTTTATCGGGGACTCTCTGGCTACACCTTC. This sequence encodes CASVYRGLSGYTF.

The chain links TRBV2 to TRBJ1-2; 7 bases are a match to TRBD1. Losses at the gene ends were 6 bases for V and 0 bases for J; bases not matched to a gene: 1. Per germline, CDR1 SNHLY and CDR2 FYNNEI. The CDR3 covers 13 residues. CDR3: CASRGQSNYGYTF. The CDR3 coding sequence is TGTGCCAGCAGGGGACAGTCTAACTATGGCTACACCTTC.

The J gene is TRBJ1-4, the V gene TRBV6-6, with 9 bases lining up with TRBD1. This CDR3 comprises 16 residues. Germline values: CDR1 MNHNY, CDR2 SVGAGI (reference sequence). After removal of 6 bases from V and 6 bases from J, the junction contained 11 bases not matched to a gene. For the CDR3, the DNA is TGTGCCAGCAGCGGTCCCGGGACAGGGTGGGATGAAAAACTGTTTTTT. Protein product: CASSGPGTGWDEKLFF.

The chain is built from TRBV2 and TRBJ1-5; D may be TRBD1 (5 bases). Per the germline V gene, CDR1 is SNHLY and CDR2 is FYNNEI. V was clipped by 2 bases and J by 11 bases, with 28 bases between them. The length of the CDR3 is 18 residues. CDR3 region: CASSEPRGDPRGISAQHF. The CDR3 bases are TGTGCCAGCAGTGAACCCCGGGGGGACCCCCGCGGGATTTCGGCCCAGCATTTT.

The V gene is TRBV30, the J gene TRBJ1-3; tentatively, D is TRBD1 (5 bases). Trimming removed 1 base at V and 7 bases at J, with 11 bases between. The CDR3 runs to 13 residues. Germline CDR1 GTSNPN, CDR2 SVGIG (reference sequence). CDR3 DNA: TGTGCCTGGAGTGAACAGGTTGGGAACACCATATATTTT. As protein: CAWSEQVGNTIYF.

DNA for the CDR3: TGCGCCAGCAGCTTGGTACGGTTTGGTTTCTACGAGCAGTACTTC. As protein: CASSLVRFGFYEQYF. The chain employs TRBV5-1 and TRBJ2-7; D unclear. CDR1 SGHRS and CDR2 YFSETQ come from the germline V gene. With 0 bases removed from V and 3 bases from J, the gap between germline ends came to 13 bases. The CDR3 loop spans 15 amino acids. Complete variable domain (other parts from reference TRBV5-1 and TRBJ2-7): KAGVTQTPRYLIKTRGQQVTLSCSPISGHRSVSWYQQTPGQGLQFLFEYFSETQRNKGNFPGRFSGRQFSNSRSEMNVSTLELGDSALYLCASSLVRFGFYEQYFGPGTRLTVT.